This TCR beta chain was documented in a study of blood T cell repertoires in COVID-19. Study overall: Spain, Italy and the United States supplied samples that represented acute and convalescent COVID-19.

The CDR3 length is 14 residues. V gave up 0 bases and J gave up 5 bases, with 11 bases separating them. Germline V gene sequence: CDR1 SGHRS, CDR2 YFSETQ. With regard to this clone: Within the sample, other DNA sequences also encode this same CDR3.

Profiling relied on immunoSEQ multiplex PCR, and the TCRdb table lists in-frame clones only, not all of them. The table records more than 300,000 clones, around 90% of them present only once. This clonotype was obtained from a woman in her thirties or forties with COVID-19, enrolled during active disease. The specimen was peripheral blood. V usage is TRBV5-1 and J usage is TRBJ2-5; no firm D call. Written as DNA, the CDR3 is TGCGCCAGCAGCTTGGCCCCGGGTCAGGAGACCCAGTACTTC. Its protein product is CASSLAPGQETQYF.